This T cell receptor beta chain originates from a study of cytomegalovirus exposure and HLA in healthy donors. Germline V CDR1 and CDR2: SNHLY, FYNNEI. J lost 6 bases, V lost 6 bases, and 10 bases had no gene match. This CDR3 is built from 15 residues. PCR involved 60 Vbeta and 13 Jbeta primers. Sequenced by immunoSEQ multiplex PCR; TCRdb stores in-frame clones only, minus some. Its clone listing holds over 120,000 clones. J is TRBJ1-5 and V is TRBV2, with 8 bases fitting TRBD1. This clonotype was sampled from a male donor in good health and CMV-seronegative. The sequenced material came from PBMCs. The CDR3, as DNA: TGTGCCAGCAGGAAAGGACAGGGAGGGGGTCAGCCCCAGCATTTT. Its protein is CASRKGQGGGQPQHF.